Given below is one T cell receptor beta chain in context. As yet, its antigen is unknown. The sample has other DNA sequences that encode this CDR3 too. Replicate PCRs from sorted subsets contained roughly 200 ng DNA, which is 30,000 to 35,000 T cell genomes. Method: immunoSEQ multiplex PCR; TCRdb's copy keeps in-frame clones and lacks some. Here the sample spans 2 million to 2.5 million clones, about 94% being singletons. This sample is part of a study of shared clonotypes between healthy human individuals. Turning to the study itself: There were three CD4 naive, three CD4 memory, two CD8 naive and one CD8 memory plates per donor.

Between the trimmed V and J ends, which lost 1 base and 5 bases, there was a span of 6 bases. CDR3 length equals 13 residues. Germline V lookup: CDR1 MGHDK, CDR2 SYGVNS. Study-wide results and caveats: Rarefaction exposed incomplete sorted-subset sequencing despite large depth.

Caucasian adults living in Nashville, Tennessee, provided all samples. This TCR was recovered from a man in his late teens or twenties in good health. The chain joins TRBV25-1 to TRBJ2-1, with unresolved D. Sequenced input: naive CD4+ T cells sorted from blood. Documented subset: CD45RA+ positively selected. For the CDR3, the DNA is TGTGCCAGCAGTGAATTGGGCGACAATGAGCAGTTCTTC. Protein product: CASSELGDNEQFF. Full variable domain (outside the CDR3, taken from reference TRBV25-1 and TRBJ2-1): EADIYQTPRYLVIGTGKKITLECSQTMGHDKMYWYQQDPGMELHLIHYSYGVNSTEKGDLSSESTVSRIRTEHFPLTLESARPSHTSQYLCASSELGDNEQFFGPGTRLTVL.